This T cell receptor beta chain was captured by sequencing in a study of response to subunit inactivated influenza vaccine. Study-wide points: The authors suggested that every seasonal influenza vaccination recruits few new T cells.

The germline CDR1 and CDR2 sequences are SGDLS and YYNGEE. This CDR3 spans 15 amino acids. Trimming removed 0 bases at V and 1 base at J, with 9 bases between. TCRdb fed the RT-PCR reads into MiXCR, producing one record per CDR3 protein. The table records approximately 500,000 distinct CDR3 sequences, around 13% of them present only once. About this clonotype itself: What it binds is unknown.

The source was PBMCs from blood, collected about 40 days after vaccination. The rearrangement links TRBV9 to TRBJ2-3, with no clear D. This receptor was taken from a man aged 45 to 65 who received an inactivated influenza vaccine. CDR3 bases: TGTGCCAGCAGCGTAGGGGCGGATGGCACAGATACGCAGTATTTT. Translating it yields CASSVGADGTDTQYF. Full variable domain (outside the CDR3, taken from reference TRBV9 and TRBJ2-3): DSGVTQTPKHLITATGQRVTLRCSPRSGDLSVYWYQQSLDQGLQFLIQYYNGEERAKGNILERFSAQQFPDLHSELNLSSLELGDSALYFCASSVGADGTDTQYFGPGTRLTVL.